The 18 T cell receptor beta chains given below trace back to one sample, sequenced in a study of beta chain features in type 1 diabetes. These receptors lack a known antigen. Of the isolated RNA, all was reverse transcribed, and so the sequenced material was expressed TCRB transcripts. Some clones are missing from TCRdb's copy, which holds only in-frame ones; the method was immunoSEQ multiplex PCR. The sample shows about 260,000 clones, 24% of them seen only once. General observations from the study: In every one of the four CD4+ subsets, TCRB CDR3s were moderately but significantly shorter in Type 1 diabetes patients.

The sequencing sample was made of naive CD4+ T cells from blood. The receptor source for this set is a woman aged 25-40 years with type 1 diabetes.

The V gene is TRBV27, the J gene TRBJ2-7; D gene ambiguous. The CDR3 contains 14 residues. The V end was cut by 3 bases, the J end by 2 bases, with 11 bases between. Looked up from germline, CDR1 is MNHEY and CDR2 is SMNVEV (reference sequence). This CDR3 is CASSFDTGPYEQYF. CDR3 nucleotide sequence: TGTGCCAGCAGTTTCGACACTGGGCCCTACGAGCAGTACTTC.

The chain joins TRBV18 to TRBJ2-7; a weak D match, TRBD1 (6 bases). CDR1 and CDR2 from the germline V gene are KGHSH and LQKENI. The germline V and J ends were trimmed by 3 bases and 5 bases, with 11 bases remaining between them. The CDR3 consists of 13 residues. The CDR3 coding sequence is TGTGCCAGCTCACCCCAGGACAGCCACGAGCAGTACTTC. This encodes CASSPQDSHEQYF.

This clone was detected only a few times. This sequence joins TRBV29-1 and TRBJ1-2; 7 bases map to TRBD1. Germline CDR1 SQVTM, CDR2 ANQGSEA. V shed 8 bases and J 1 base; nucleotides not matched to a gene: 10. CDR3 size: 14 residues. CDR3 bases: TGCAGCATTACAAAACGACAGGGTAACTATGGCTACACCTTC. It specifies CSITKRQGNYGYTF.

The chain carries TRBV29-1 and TRBJ1-1, with unresolved D. The CDR3 has 13 amino acids. Trimming pared 3 bases from V and 0 bases from J, leaving 8 bases between. The germline gives CDR1 SQVTM, CDR2 ANQGSEA. The CDR3 region is CSVDVGLNTEAFF. The CDR3 DNA reads TGCAGCGTTGATGTCGGTCTGAACACTGAAGCTTTCTTT.

This chain uses TRBV7-8 with TRBJ2-2; 8 bases match TRBD1. The V gene end was trimmed by 5 bases and the J gene end by 4 bases; junction bases not matched to a gene: 6. Germline V lookup: CDR1 SGHVS, CDR2 FQNEAQ. The CDR3 contains 15 residues. The CDR3 spells CASSPTGAATGELFF. The CDR3 coding sequence is TGTGCCAGCAGCCCGACAGGGGCGGCCACCGGGGAGCTGTTTTTT.

The chain links TRBV7-3 to TRBJ2-3; D may be TRBD2 (7 bases). With 4 bases removed from V and 4 bases from J, the gap between germline ends came to 15 bases. This CDR3 has 15 amino acids. The V gene's germline CDR1 is SGHTA and CDR2 FQGTGA. This CDR3 is CASSSWGGRADTQYF. For the CDR3, the DNA is TGTGCCAGCAGCTCCTGGGGGGGGCGAGCAGATACGCAGTATTTT.

The chain has TRBV5-1 and TRBJ2-7; TRBD1 matches at 7 bases. V gave up 0 bases and J gave up 2 bases; unmatched junction bases: 5. CDR3 length equals 15 residues. The V gene's germline CDR1 is SGHRS and CDR2 YFSETQ. CDR3 in DNA: TGCGCCAGCAGCTTGGACCAGGGGGAAACCTACGAGCAGTACTTC. This translates into CASSLDQGETYEQYF.

This clone was detected a few times. V is TRBV29-1 and J is TRBJ2-5, with 7 bases aligning to TRBD1. The DNA matches TRBJ2-7 better at its end, which makes the J call doubtful. The CDR3 has 13 residues. Germline assignment: CDR1 SQVTM and CDR2 ANQGSEA. CDR3 bases: TGCAGCGTTGGTGGGACAGTAATCTACGAGCAGTACTTC. This gives the protein CSVGGTVIYEQYF.

This clone was detected only once. CDR3 in DNA: TGTGCCAGCAGTTTGGCCCCAAATGAAAAACTGTTTTTT. Translating gives CASSLAPNEKLFF. The chain couples TRBV28 to TRBJ1-4, with D uncertain. Between the trimmed V and J ends, which lost 3 bases and 5 bases, there was a span of 7 bases. The CDR3 sequence is 13 residues long. The V gene's germline CDR1 is MDHEN and CDR2 SYDVKM.

In its sample, this clone was seen a few times. This chain links TRBV23-1 with TRBJ2-7, with D tentatively TRBD1 (6 bases). TRBV23-1 is sorted into the ORF group, with uncertain function. The V end lost 1 base, the J end lost 3 bases, and 13 bases lay between the germline ends. This CDR3 region has 15 residues. CDR3 nucleotides: TGCGCCAGCAGTCAATATCGAACAGGGAACTACGAGCAGTACTTC. It is translated as CASSQYRTGNYEQYF.

V and J are TRBV18 and TRBJ1-1, with 7 bases aligning to TRBD1. This CDR3 comprises 21 residues. Germline assignment: CDR1 KGHSH and CDR2 LQKENI. The ends lost 6 bases at V and 5 bases at J; junction bases unmatched: 30. The CDR3 is CASSSRVGTAVSKISFTEAFF. In DNA, the CDR3 is TGTGCCAGCTCGTCTAGGGTCGGGACAGCCGTTTCGAAAATCAGTTTTACTGAAGCTTTCTTT.

The chain employs TRBV5-6 and TRBJ2-2, with TRBD2 as a possible D gene (6 bases). Germline CDR1 and CDR2: SGHDT and YYEEEE. Trimming removed 7 bases at V and 7 bases at J, with 14 bases between. This CDR3 is built from 13 residues. CDR3: CASVRLANGELFF. The CDR3 nucleotides are TGTGCCAGCGTCCGGCTAGCGAACGGGGAGCTGTTTTTT.

The V and J genes are TRBV5-1 and TRBJ2-2, with D perhaps TRBD1 (5 bases). V was shortened by 0 bases and J by 1 base, with 10 bases between the two germline ends. Germline V gene sequence: CDR1 SGHRS, CDR2 YFSETQ. There are 16 residues in the CDR3. CDR3: CASSLATARNTGELFF. The CDR3 DNA reads TGCGCCAGCAGCTTGGCGACAGCGCGGAACACCGGGGAGCTGTTTTTT.

The chain joins TRBV5-1 to TRBJ1-1; no firm D call. V gave up 3 bases and J gave up 1 base, with 7 bases separating them. The CDR3 covers 13 residues. Germline CDR1 and CDR2: SGHRS and YFSETQ. The CDR3 DNA follows: TGCGCCAGCAGCTCCGGGTCGAACACTGAAGCTTTCTTT. Amino acid sequence: CASSSGSNTEAFF.

The chain employs TRBV29-1 and TRBJ1-1; no definite D call. Trimming left V 4 bases short and J 10 bases short, with 19 bases between. The CDR3 runs 13 residues. In germline, CDR1 is SQVTM, CDR2 ANQGSEA. The CDR3 sequence: CSVATTITGSAFF. CDR3 DNA sequence: TGCAGCGTTGCCACGACAATAACGGGATCAGCTTTCTTT.

The chain recombines TRBV30 with TRBJ2-7; 9 bases are a match to TRBD1. Germline V gene lookup returns CDR1 GTSNPN and CDR2 SVGIG (reference sequence). The CDR3 totals 14 residues. V lost 5 bases and J lost 0; bases outside the gene matches: 5. The CDR3 nucleotides read TGTGCCTGGGGACAGGGGCTTATCTCCTACGAGCAGTACTTC. Amino acid sequence: CAWGQGLISYEQYF. Full variable domain (outside the CDR3, taken from reference TRBV30 and TRBJ2-7): SQTIHQWPATLVQPVGSPLSLECTVEGTSNPNLYWYRQAAGRGLQLLFYSVGIGQISSEVPQNLSASRPQDRQFILSSKKLLLSDSGFYLCAWGQGLISYEQYFGPGTRLTVT.

This clone came up a few times. The rearrangement uses TRBV6-5 and TRBJ2-7; D is ambiguous. Germline V gene lookup returns CDR1 MNHEY and CDR2 SVGAGI. V was cut by 2 bases and J by 6 bases, with 5 bases left in between. The CDR3 runs to 11 residues. The CDR3 loop is CASSYTGEQYF. As DNA, the CDR3 is TGTGCCAGCAGTTACACTGGCGAGCAGTACTTC.

The V gene is TRBV30, the J gene TRBJ2-1, with 13 nucleotides matching TRBD2. Germline assignment: CDR1 GTSNPN and CDR2 SVGIG (reference sequence). The V segment lost 3 bases and the J segment 4 bases; nucleotides outside the gene matches: 3. The CDR3 has 15 residues. The CDR3 nucleotides are TGTGCCTGGAGCCCGACTAGCGGGAGGTACAATGAGCAGTTCTTC. Its translation: CAWSPTSGRYNEQFF.